The 32 T cell receptor beta chains below were found in one sample sequenced in a study of CD8 T cells in ankylosing spondylitis. In TCRdb, the 5' RACE reads were re-called with MiXCR into one record per CDR3 protein. The repertoire has 250,000 or so distinct CDR3 sequences, more than 20% of them found once; the top ten carry about 0.6%. The sample taken for sequencing was blood, either unsorted or a sorted T cell fraction (not recorded which). These receptors were obtained from a male donor with ankylosing spondylitis or in good health (not recorded which).

This clonotype was observed at least ten times. This rearrangement joins TRBV24-1 to TRBJ2-2; D not certain. The V gene lost 7 bases and the J gene lost 7 bases, with 9 bases spanning the gap. The CDR3 runs 12 residues. The germline CDR1 and CDR2 sequences are KGHDR and SFDVKD. The CDR3 DNA follows: TGTGCCACCAGCCGGGTGGTCGGGGAGCTGTTTTTT. Translating gives CATSRVVGELFF.

This clonotype was observed a handful of times. The genes are TRBV6-1 and TRBJ1-6, with D unresolved. V lost 8 bases and J lost 1, with 15 bases in between. The CDR3 has 16 residues. The germline V gene has CDR1 MNHNS and CDR2 SASEGT. The CDR3 protein is CASGENLSSYNSPLHF. The CDR3 DNA reads TGTGCCAGCGGGGAAAATTTAAGTTCCTATAATTCACCCCTCCACTTT.

This clonotype was counted only a few times. CDR3 sequence (DNA): TGCAGTGCTAGTCGGCAGGGGGGCACAGATACGCAGTATTTT. The encoded protein is CSASRQGGTDTQYF. The chain links TRBV20-1 to TRBJ2-3; 7 bases fit TRBD1. The CDR3 is 14 amino acids. Germline CDR1 is DFQATT and CDR2 is SNEGSKA (reference sequence). V was clipped by 3 bases and J by 1 base; unmatched bases: 4.

CDR3 sequence reads: CAFSWEQGVGQSYNEQFF. The CDR3, as DNA: TGTGCCTTCAGTTGGGAGCAGGGGGTTGGGCAATCCTACAATGAGCAGTTCTTC. This chain links TRBV6-2 or TRBV6-3 with TRBJ2-1; 7 nucleotides match TRBD1. CDR3 length: 18 amino acids. The trim removed 11 bases at V and 1 base at J, leaving 20 bases unmatched. Germline V gives CDR1 MNHEY, CDR2 SVGEGT.

This clonotype was seen a handful of times. V gene TRBV7-9 combines with J gene TRBJ2-1; 11 bases are shared with TRBD2. Germline CDR1 is SEHNR and CDR2 is FQNEAQ (reference sequence). CDR3 size: 15 residues. V dropped 3 bases and J dropped 5; count of bases not matched to a gene: 3. CDR3 in DNA: TGTGCCAGCAGCTTTAGCGGGGGGGTACACAATGAGCAGTTCTTC. Amino acid sequence: CASSFSGGVHNEQFF.

This chain connects TRBV11-2 to TRBJ2-3; 9 bases line up with TRBD2. The CDR3 loop spans 18 amino acids. Per germline, CDR1 SGHAT and CDR2 FQNNGV. The J segment lost 2 bases and the V segment lost 1 base, leaving 10 bases of the junction unmatched. The CDR3 DNA reads TGTGCCAGCAGCTTAGGCCTAGCGGGGACTCCCAACACAGATACGCAGTATTTT. It yields the protein CASSLGLAGTPNTDTQYF.

There are many counts of this clonotype. The chain couples TRBV20-1 to TRBJ1-3, with D unclear. The CDR3 runs 14 residues. Trimming cost V 5 bases and J 0 bases, with 11 bases left between them. CDR1 and CDR2 (germline): DFQATT, SNEGSKA (reference sequence). CDR3 region: CSAPVGSSGNTIYF. DNA for the CDR3: TGCAGTGCTCCTGTAGGCAGCTCTGGAAACACCATATATTTT.

This chain links TRBV12-3 or TRBV12-4 with TRBJ2-1; no definite D call. V lost 4 bases and J 10 bases, leaving 11 bases between the germline ends. This CDR3 contains 12 residues. DNA of the CDR3: TGTGCCAGCAGTTACTACTACGGGGAGCAGTTCTTC. Protein product: CASSYYYGEQFF.

CDR3 in DNA: TGTGCCAGCAGACCCAATTCCGGACAGCAAGAGACCCAGTACTTC. Amino acid sequence: CASRPNSGQQETQYF. The chain joins TRBV6-1 to TRBJ2-5, with D possibly being TRBD1 (6 bases). The V and J ends lost 6 bases and 2 bases respectively, with 16 bases between them. Germline values: CDR1 MNHNS, CDR2 SASEGT. The CDR3 has 15 amino acids.

This clonotype has ten or more counts. The chain links TRBV7-2 to TRBJ2-5, with D unresolved. Trimming cost V 3 bases and J 6 bases, with 14 bases left between them. Looked up from germline, CDR1 is SGHTA and CDR2 is FQGNSA. The CDR3 is made up of 14 amino acids. Written as DNA, the CDR3 is TGTGCCAGCAGCTTGGTCAGTTACGGGCAGACCCAGTACTTC. This translates into CASSLVSYGQTQYF.

This clonotype turned up a few times. The chain uses TRBV11-2 and TRBJ2-3; TRBD2 agrees at 9 bases. The CDR3 is 14 residues long. Germline V gene sequence: CDR1 SGHAT, CDR2 FQNNGV. V shed 4 bases and J 9 bases; nucleotides not matched to a gene: 8. The CDR3 protein is CASSSPRAGGTQYF. Here the CDR3 DNA reads TGTGCCAGCAGCTCTCCCCGCGCGGGGGGGACGCAGTATTTT. The full variable domain, completed using reference TRBV11-2 and TRBJ2-3, is EAGVAQSPRYKIIEKRQSVAFWCNPISGHATLYWYQQILGQGPKLLIQFQNNGVVDDSQLPKDRFSAERLKGVDSTLKIQPAKLEDSAVYLCASSSPRAGGTQYFGPGTRLTVL.

This clonotype was detected only a few times. The rearrangement links TRBV12-3 or TRBV12-4 to TRBJ1-1, with a weak D call TRBD1 (5 bases). The length of the CDR3 is 13 residues. V was clipped by 6 bases and J by 6 bases, with 14 bases between them. The CDR3 loop is CASRVSGPPEAFF. The CDR3 coding sequence is TGTGCCAGCAGAGTCTCAGGGCCCCCTGAAGCTTTCTTT.

The chain's CDR3 is CSARDIYRGEDEQYF. The CDR3 nucleotides are TGCAGTGCTAGAGATATTTACAGGGGGGAGGACGAGCAGTACTTC. The V and J genes are TRBV20-1 and TRBJ2-7; 8 nucleotides align to TRBD1. This CDR3 is 15 amino acids long. The V gene's germline CDR1 is DFQATT and CDR2 SNEGSKA (reference sequence). The J segment lost 5 bases and the V segment lost 0 bases, leaving 9 bases of the junction unmatched.

The V gene is TRBV7-2, the J gene TRBJ2-3; unclear D gene. Germline V gene lookup returns CDR1 SGHTA and CDR2 FQGNSA. This CDR3 is 13 amino acids long. The ends were cut back, 1 base at V and 2 bases at J, with 4 bases in the middle. The CDR3 DNA is TGTGCCAGCAGCTTAGGGATCACAGATACGCAGTATTTT. It is translated as CASSLGITDTQYF.

This clonotype appeared many times. The rearrangement joins TRBV12-3 or TRBV12-4 to TRBJ2-5; TRBD2 is a possible D gene (5 bases). Trimming took off 1 base at V and 6 bases at J, with 21 bases between the two ends. The CDR3 has 17 amino acids. The CDR3 sequence is CASSLDVDGAVTQTQYF. In DNA form, the CDR3 reads TGTGCCAGCAGTTTAGATGTGGATGGAGCGGTCACCCAGACCCAGTACTTC.

This clonotype was picked up many times. V usage is TRBV5-1 and J usage is TRBJ2-3; TRBD2 matches 8 bases. This CDR3 is built from 14 residues. Per germline, CDR1 SGHRS and CDR2 YFSETQ. The trim removed 9 bases at V and 4 bases at J, leaving 10 bases unmatched. This CDR3 reads CATKLLTSADTQYF. Here the CDR3 DNA reads TGCGCCACCAAACTATTGACTAGCGCAGATACGCAGTATTTT. Variable domain in full (rest from reference TRBV5-1 and TRBJ2-3): KAGVTQTPRYLIKTRGQQVTLSCSPISGHRSVSWYQQTPGQGLQFLFEYFSETQRNKGNFPGRFSGRQFSNSRSEMNVSTLELGDSALYLCATKLLTSADTQYFGPGTRLTVL.

This clonotype has at least ten counts. The chain combines TRBV9 with TRBJ2-3, with TRBD2 matching over 10 bases. This CDR3 comprises 15 residues. Germline V lookup: CDR1 SGDLS, CDR2 YYNGEE. V shed 4 bases, J shed 4 bases, and the junction held 6 bases outside the gene matches. The chain's CDR3 is CASSPQRGGPDTQYF. The CDR3 DNA reads TGTGCCAGCAGCCCGCAGCGGGGGGGCCCAGATACGCAGTATTTT.

This clonotype has ten or more counts. V is TRBV9 and J is TRBJ2-5, with TRBD2 matching over 8 bases. This CDR3 has 15 amino acids. The V gene end was trimmed by 6 bases and the J gene end by 3 bases; junction bases not matched to a gene: 10. The germline CDR1 and CDR2 sequences are SGDLS and YYNGEE. CDR3 loop: CASTPAAGGKETQYF. The CDR3 nucleotides read TGTGCCAGCACCCCTGCGGCGGGGGGTAAAGAGACCCAGTACTTC.

This clonotype appeared a few times. V usage is TRBV5-1 and J usage is TRBJ2-7; 8 bases match TRBD1. Unmatched junction bases numbered 5, after V lost 0 bases and J lost 3 bases. The CDR3 sequence is 15 residues long. Germline V CDR1 and CDR2: SGHRS, YFSETQ. The CDR3 sequence is CASSLGDRRIYEQYF. In DNA, the CDR3 is TGCGCCAGCAGCTTGGGGGACAGGAGGATCTACGAGCAGTACTTC.

This chain uses TRBV20-1 with TRBJ1-6, with a tentative D call TRBD1 (6 bases). This CDR3 region has 13 residues. Germline V gene lookup returns CDR1 DFQATT and CDR2 SNEGSKA (reference sequence). The V end lost 6 bases, the J end lost 6 bases, and 12 bases lay between the germline ends. In DNA form, the CDR3 reads TGCAGTGCCAGTGCAGGGGTTAATTCACCCCTCCACTTT. It specifies CSASAGVNSPLHF.

Many counts were recorded for this clonotype. V usage is TRBV20-1 and J usage is TRBJ1-6, with D possibly matching TRBD1 (6 bases). CDR1 is DFQATT and CDR2 is SNEGSKA in the germline V gene (reference sequence). Trimming removed 0 bases at V and 10 bases at J, with 19 bases between. There are 16 residues in the CDR3. The DNA for the CDR3 is TGCAGTGCTAGAGATCGGAAAGGGGGACTTAGCTCACCCCTCCACTTT. This sequence encodes CSARDRKGGLSSPLHF.

The chain combines TRBV7-9 with TRBJ2-2; 9 bases map to TRBD1. CDR1 and CDR2 from the germline V gene are SEHNR and FQNEAQ (reference sequence). J gave up 3 bases and V 5 bases, and 10 bases lay outside the gene matches. CDR3 length: 17 amino acids. The CDR3 region has the DNA TGTGCCAGCAGCGTGCTACAGGGGGCAGTCCACACCGGGGAGCTGTTTTTT. This translates into CASSVLQGAVHTGELFF.

The V and J genes are TRBV10-3 and TRBJ1-4, with a possible D match to TRBD1 (5 bases). Trimming pared 0 bases from V and 7 bases from J, leaving 12 bases between. Germline V gene sequence: CDR1 ENHRY, CDR2 SYGVKD. The CDR3 runs to 15 residues. The CDR3, as DNA: TGTGCCATCAGTGAGTCGCTGGCCCAGGGTGAAAAACTGTTTTTT. This encodes CAISESLAQGEKLFF.

CDR3 loop: CASSLVGQETGELFF. CDR3 sequence (DNA): TGTGCCAGCAGCTTGGTGGGACAGGAGACCGGGGAGCTGTTTTTT. V gene TRBV5-6 combines with J gene TRBJ2-2; 8 nucleotides align to TRBD1. Germline V gene sequence: CDR1 SGHDT, CDR2 YYEEEE. CDR3 length: 15 residues. With 0 bases clipped from V and 5 bases from J, the junction kept 3 bases outside the gene matches.

This clonotype has a count of ten or more. The J gene is TRBJ1-2, the V gene TRBV7-8; unclear D gene. This CDR3 is built from 14 residues. Per the germline V gene, CDR1 is SGHVS and CDR2 is FQNEAQ. V was clipped by 1 base and J by 2 bases, with 8 bases between them. The chain's CDR3 is CASSLVGRNYGYTF. CDR3 nucleotide sequence: TGTGCCAGCAGCTTAGTGGGCAGGAACTATGGCTACACCTTC. The variable domain in full, with the rest retrieved from reference TRBV7-8 and TRBJ1-2, is GAGVSQSPRYKVAKRGQDVALRCDPISGHVSLFWYQQALGQGPEFLTYFQNEAQLDKSGLPSDRFFAERPEGSVSTLKIQRTQQEDSAVYLCASSLVGRNYGYTFGSGTRLTVV.

This clonotype was seen more than once but under ten times. The chain combines TRBV20-1 with TRBJ2-7, with D maybe TRBD2 (7 bases). This CDR3 is 16 amino acids long. The V and J ends lost 3 bases and 3 bases respectively, with 21 bases between them. Germline values: CDR1 DFQATT, CDR2 SNEGSKA (reference sequence). The CDR3 protein is CSASPRLLGGVYEQYF. The CDR3 DNA reads TGCAGTGCTAGTCCCCGCCTTCTAGGGGGGGTCTACGAGCAGTACTTC.

J is TRBJ2-6 and V is TRBV5-1; the D gene could be TRBD1 or TRBD2 (5 bases each). This CDR3 contains 15 residues. Germline-derived CDR1 and CDR2 are SGHRS and YFSETQ. V was trimmed by 4 bases and J by 4 bases, leaving 12 bases between them. CDR3: CASSPGTMGANVLTF. DNA for the CDR3: TGCGCCAGCAGCCCCGGGACGATGGGGGCCAACGTCCTGACTTTC.

This clonotype came up many times. J is TRBJ2-5 and V is TRBV5-1; D may be TRBD1 (6 bases). Germline assignment: CDR1 SGHRS and CDR2 YFSETQ. The CDR3 consists of 11 residues. Trimming stripped 10 bases from V and 3 bases from J, with 10 bases between. CDR3 sequence (DNA): TGCGCCTCCAGGGGAAAAGAGACCCAGTACTTC. It yields the protein CASRGKETQYF.

This clonotype was detected many times. The V and J genes are TRBV11-2 and TRBJ2-1; D is unclear. The germline CDR1 and CDR2 sequences are SGHAT and FQNNGV. The CDR3 has 13 residues. With 4 bases removed from V and 10 bases from J, the gap between germline ends came to 14 bases. The CDR3 nucleotides read TGTGCCAGCAGCTCACGTACACCTGGAGAGCAGTTCTTC. Its protein product is CASSSRTPGEQFF.

The V and J genes are TRBV30 and TRBJ2-4; 9 bases map to TRBD1. With 7 bases clipped from V and 9 bases from J, the junction kept 10 bases outside the gene matches. CDR1 and CDR2 from the germline V gene are GTSNPN and SVGIG (reference sequence). This CDR3 has 13 residues. The CDR3 here is CALDGTGSIIQYF. The CDR3 DNA sequence: TGTGCCTTGGACGGGACAGGGAGTATCATTCAGTACTTC.

This clonotype was counted many times. CDR3 residues: CASSEAGQQPQHF. The CDR3 DNA is TGTGCCAGCAGTGAAGCGGGACAACAGCCCCAGCATTTT. The chain links TRBV6-1 to TRBJ1-5; D possibly corresponds to TRBD1 (6 bases). CDR3 length: 13 residues. Germline CDR1 reads MNHNS; CDR2 reads SASEGT. The V and J ends lost 0 bases and 7 bases respectively, with 7 bases between them.

CDR3 bases: TGCGCCAGCAGCTTAGAAGGGCCTAGCGGGGGCCTGGAGACCCAGTACTTC. Translated, it gives CASSLEGPSGGLETQYF. The V call is TRBV5-1, the J call TRBJ2-5; 10 bases agree with TRBD2. CDR3 length: 17 amino acids. Germline trimming cut 2 bases from V and 5 bases from J; bases unmatched to any gene: 12. CDR1 SGHRS and CDR2 YFSETQ come from the germline V gene.